The 29 T cell receptor beta chains in this list originate from one sample, sequenced in a study of vaccination effects on CD4 cells after COVID-19 (dated by TCRdb to 2022 to 2024). In the ViraFEST assay, PBMC were stimulated with viral peptide pools, and TCR sequencing was then used to find antigen-specific CD4+ T cell clonotypes based on their expansion. After around eleven days of culture, CD4+ T cells were isolated with the EasySep CD4+ T cell isolation kit. PCR-confirmed SARS-CoV-2 infection had occurred in convalescent patients between March and December 2020, before the Alpha, Beta and Delta variants emerged in the United States. To prepare the library, the immunoSEQ multiplex PCR assay was applied. TCRdb provides this immuneACCESS table in a form limited to in-frame rearrangements. Some clones are lacking; in checked studies, under half of them reflect an unresolved V gene, and why the rest are absent is not known. For this sample there are some 25,000 clones; 60% to 80% appear just once. The top ten constitute 15% to 20% of the sample.

Antigens for these TCRs are unknown. The source was CD4+ T cells from PBMCs cultured with SARS-CoV-2 spike peptides, collected before COVID-19 vaccination. The sample's cell subset or site label is to be understood as: SARS-CoV-2 spike overlapping peptide pool stimulation. The receptors here all came from a human donor who had a prior SARS-CoV-2 infection.

On this clone: One end of the junction fails to match germline, which may point to a read error. This chain connects TRBV5-4 to TRBJ2-7; 7 positions match TRBD2. The length of the CDR3 is 13 residues. The germline CDR1 and CDR2 sequences are SGHNT and YYREEE (reference sequence). Here the CDR3 DNA reads TGTGCCAGCAGCTTGTTTGGGGACTACCTTAGGGACTTC. This sequence encodes CASSLFGDYLRDF.

The chain employs TRBV28 and TRBJ1-5; TRBD1 aligns across 8 bases. Germline V CDR1 and CDR2: MDHEN, SYDVKM. J was trimmed by 1 base and V by 7 bases; bases with no gene match: 12. The CDR3 length is 17 residues. CDR3 in DNA: TGTGCCAGCACGGACAGGGAGGGTTTATACAGCAATCAGCCCCAGCATTTT. This codes for CASTDREGLYSNQPQHF.

The CDR3 protein is CASSFMPLRPGYTF. CDR3 DNA: TGTGCCAGCAGCTTTATGCCTCTGCGTCCTGGCTACACCTTC. The rearrangement uses TRBV5-8 and TRBJ1-2; D gene unclear. In germline, CDR1 is SGHTS, CDR2 YDEGEE. Deletions cut 2 bases from V and 7 bases from J, with 15 bases between. CDR3 length equals 14 residues.

The rearrangement uses TRBV28 and TRBJ2-7, with TRBD2 matching over 13 bases. Per germline, CDR1 MDHEN and CDR2 SYDVKM. The CDR3 has 15 residues. Trimming at V came to 6 bases and at J to 4 bases, leaving 6 bases not matched to a gene. The CDR3 is CASREGLAGPYEQYF. CDR3 nucleotides: TGTGCCAGCAGAGAGGGACTAGCGGGACCTTACGAGCAGTACTTC.

Only a few counts were recorded for this clone. The V and J genes are TRBV7-2 and TRBJ2-7, with TRBD1 matching over 9 bases. V trimming: 5 bases; J trimming: 2 bases; junction bases outside the gene matches: 7. Per the germline V gene, CDR1 is SGHTA and CDR2 is FQGNSA. CDR3 length equals 15 residues. The chain's CDR3 is CASSREQGAPYEQYF. CDR3 DNA sequence: TGTGCCAGCAGCAGAGAACAGGGGGCACCCTACGAGCAGTACTTC.

The chain links TRBV27 to TRBJ2-5, with D perhaps matching TRBD2 (6 bases). The CDR3 spans 14 residues. V lost 5 bases to trimming and J lost 4 bases, with 14 bases between them. Germline CDR1 MNHEY, CDR2 SMNVEV (reference sequence). The CDR3: CASSGRLGGETQYF. The CDR3 DNA reads as TGTGCCAGCAGTGGCCGTTTGGGGGGAGAGACCCAGTACTTC.

V usage is TRBV6-5 and J usage is TRBJ2-5, with 7 bases matching TRBD2. The germline V gene has CDR1 MNHEY and CDR2 SVGAGI. The CDR3 sequence is 14 residues long. V shed 3 bases and J 5 bases; nucleotides not matched to a gene: 6. The chain's CDR3 is CASSYLGREETQYF. CDR3 nucleotides: TGTGCCAGCAGTTATCTGGGGCGGGAGGAGACCCAGTACTTC.

The V and J genes are TRBV25-1 and TRBJ1-4; D is uncertain. This CDR3 is built from 15 residues. V shed 4 bases and J shed 8 bases, with 17 bases lying between them. From germline, CDR1 is MGHDK and CDR2 SYGVNS. CDR3 bases: TGTGCCAGCAGTGTCATAAGTCCGCCCGGAGAAAAACTGTTTTTT. Protein product: CASSVISPPGEKLFF.

V and J are TRBV11-3 and TRBJ1-1; 7 nucleotides line up with TRBD1. Germline V CDR1 and CDR2: SGHNT, YENEEA. The CDR3 contains 15 residues. With 4 bases clipped from V and 1 base from J, the junction kept 6 bases outside the gene matches. CDR3 loop: CASSSGQWANTEAFF. Written as DNA, the CDR3 is TGTGCCAGCAGCTCGGGACAGTGGGCGAACACTGAAGCTTTCTTT.

This clone came up once. The chain combines TRBV7-2 with TRBJ1-5; D is ambiguous. V was pared by 1 base and J by 5 bases, with 6 bases between. Germline CDR1 is SGHTA and CDR2 is FQGNSA. The CDR3 runs 13 residues. CDR3 in amino acids: CASSLGFHQPQHF. As DNA, the CDR3 is TGTGCCAGCAGCTTAGGGTTTCATCAGCCCCAGCATTTT.

The J gene is TRBJ2-7, the V gene TRBV4-1, with a weak D call TRBD1 (5 bases). Per germline, CDR1 MGHRA and CDR2 YSYEKL. V was clipped by 3 bases and J by 5 bases, with 11 bases between them. The length of the CDR3 is 13 residues. In DNA form, the CDR3 reads TGCGCCAGCAGCCAGGCTACCAGGGACGAGCAGTACTTC. Encoded protein: CASSQATRDEQYF.

The chain links TRBV2 to TRBJ1-5; no firm D call. CDR1 is SNHLY and CDR2 is FYNNEI in the germline V gene. This CDR3 region has 14 residues. V lost 5 bases, J lost 4 bases, and 12 bases lay in between. The CDR3 loop reads CASSSVAQNQPQHF. Written as DNA, the CDR3 is TGTGCCAGCAGTTCCGTCGCGCAAAATCAGCCCCAGCATTTT.

In this sample, this clone turned up a few times. This chain uses TRBV11-3 with TRBJ2-1; D gene uncertain. Germline CDR1 is SGHNT and CDR2 is YENEEA. V dropped 0 bases and J dropped 4 bases, with 4 bases sitting between them. The CDR3 loop spans 13 amino acids. The CDR3 DNA reads TGTGCCAGCAGCTTAGAGGAATACAATGAGCAGTTCTTC. Its protein is CASSLEEYNEQFF. The entire variable domain, with the rest obtained from reference TRBV11-3 and TRBJ2-1, is as follows: EAGVVQSPRYKIIEKKQPVAFWCNPISGHNTLYWYLQNLGQGPELLIRYENEEAVDDSQLPKDRFSAERLKGVDSTLKIQPAELGDSAVYLCASSLEEYNEQFFGPGTRLTVL.

The rearrangement uses TRBV11-3 and TRBJ2-3, with 8 bases that match TRBD2. This CDR3 has 15 amino acids. V gave up 4 bases and J gave up 3 bases; unmatched junction bases: 6. Germline assignment: CDR1 SGHNT and CDR2 YENEEA. The CDR3 DNA sequence: TGTGCCAGCAGCTCCAGGACTAGCTTTACAGATACGCAGTATTTT. This codes for CASSSRTSFTDTQYF.

In this sample, this clone turned up a few times. The chain combines TRBV4-3 with TRBJ1-2; D is perhaps TRBD1 (5 bases). The V and J ends lost 0 bases and 4 bases respectively, with 15 bases between them. CDR1 and CDR2 (germline): LGHNA, YSLEER. This CDR3 comprises 16 residues. CDR3 sequence reads: CASSQDPGTGLYGYTF. CDR3 coding DNA: TGCGCCAGCAGCCAAGACCCCGGGACTGGACTCTATGGCTACACCTTC.

This clone was seen only a few times. The chain carries TRBV10-3 and TRBJ1-1; 9 nucleotides align to TRBD1. Germline CDR1 and CDR2: ENHRY and SYGVKD. The V and J ends lost 10 bases and 3 bases, in that order; junction bases with no gene match: 3. The CDR3 totals 12 residues. CDR3 amino acids: CATRDRDTEAFF. In DNA form, the CDR3 reads TGTGCCACCCGGGACAGGGACACTGAAGCTTTCTTT.

The V call is TRBV3-1 (or the pseudogene TRBV3-2), the J call TRBJ2-7; maybe TRBD1 (5 bases). Trimming left V 5 bases short and J 3 bases short, with 11 bases between. The germline V gene has CDR1 LGHDT and CDR2 YNNKEL (reference sequence). The CDR3 runs 13 residues. CDR3 residues: CASSSLDIYEQYF. CDR3 coding DNA: TGTGCCAGCAGCTCCTTGGACATCTACGAGCAGTACTTC.

V usage is TRBV12-3 or TRBV12-4 and J usage is TRBJ1-1; weak D call: TRBD1 (6 bases). The CDR3 is 13 residues long. V lost 2 bases and J 4 bases, leaving 8 bases between the germline ends. The DNA for the CDR3 is TGTGCCAGCAGTTTATGGGGGGCCACTGAAGCTTTCTTT. Its protein product is CASSLWGATEAFF.

This rearrangement joins TRBV5-1 to TRBJ2-3; no reliable D call. The CDR3 has 14 amino acids. The V gene's germline CDR1 is SGHRS and CDR2 YFSETQ. The V gene lost 1 base and the J gene lost 2 bases, with 8 bases spanning the gap. The CDR3 coding sequence is TGCGCCAGCAGCTTGAATCCCAACACAGATACGCAGTATTTT. Translating gives CASSLNPNTDTQYF.

This chain uses TRBV2 with TRBJ2-1; D is unclear. Germline V gene lookup returns CDR1 SNHLY and CDR2 FYNNEI. CDR3 length equals 17 residues. The ends were cut back, 5 bases at V and 0 bases at J, with 17 bases in the middle. DNA of the CDR3: TGTGCCAGCAGTATTGTCCACGCGGCCAGCTCCTACAATGAGCAGTTCTTC. Protein sequence: CASSIVHAASSYNEQFF.

The chain joins TRBV19 to TRBJ1-2, with no clear D. Trimming removed 5 bases from V and 4 bases from J, with 11 bases in between. Germline V gives CDR1 LNHDA, CDR2 SQIVND (reference sequence). This CDR3 comprises 13 residues. Here the CDR3 reads CASSFRSVYGYTF. The CDR3 bases are TGTGCCAGTAGTTTCCGGTCGGTCTATGGCTACACCTTC.

This clone appeared a few times. The gene calls are TRBV5-5 and TRBJ1-6; D unresolved. V was clipped by 2 bases and J by 4 bases, with 7 bases between them. CDR3 length: 14 amino acids. CDR1 and CDR2 from the germline V gene are SGHKS and YYEKEE (reference sequence). The DNA of the CDR3 is TGTGCCAGCAGCTTCCTCACTTATAATTCACCCCTCCACTTT. Encoded protein: CASSFLTYNSPLHF. Variable domain in full (rest from reference TRBV5-5 and TRBJ1-6): DAGVTQSPTHLIKTRGQQVTLRCSPISGHKSVSWYQQVLGQGPQFIFQYYEKEERGRGNFPDRFSARQFPNYSSELNVNALLLGDSALYLCASSFLTYNSPLHFGNGTRLTVT.

This clone was seen only a few times. J is TRBJ1-2 and V is TRBV11-2; tentatively, D is TRBD1 (5 bases). Germline loops: CDR1 SGHAT, CDR2 FQNNGV. CDR3 size: 14 residues. The germline V and J ends were trimmed by 1 base and 7 bases, with 13 bases remaining between them. CDR3 in DNA: TGTGCCAGCAGCTTAGTTTTTCAGGGAAGTGGCTACACCTTC. It specifies CASSLVFQGSGYTF.

The genes are TRBV24-1 and TRBJ1-5, with a weak D call TRBD1 (5 bases). With 4 bases removed from V and 5 bases from J, the gap between germline ends came to 23 bases. This CDR3 spans 18 amino acids. Germline values: CDR1 KGHDR, CDR2 SFDVKD. CDR3 loop: CATSEVRAPPGSDQPQHF. CDR3 sequence (DNA): TGTGCCACCAGTGAGGTCAGGGCACCGCCGGGTTCCGATCAGCCCCAGCATTTT.

This clone was seen a handful of times. The chain recombines TRBV5-5 with TRBJ1-3; a weak D match, TRBD1 (5 bases). V gave up 3 bases and J gave up 2 bases, with 12 bases separating them. The CDR3 spans 15 residues. Germline V lookup: CDR1 SGHKS, CDR2 YYEKEE (reference sequence). CDR3 amino acids: CASSSQGTTGNTIYF. The CDR3 nucleotides read TGTGCCAGCAGCTCGCAGGGAACTACTGGAAACACCATATATTTT.

The chain is built from TRBV5-1 and TRBJ2-3; D call uncertain. CDR1 is SGHRS, CDR2 YFSETQ, per germline. The CDR3 length is 14 residues. With 1 base removed from V and 2 bases from J, the gap between germline ends came to 8 bases. CDR3 nucleotide sequence: TGCGCCAGCAGCTTGCTCAACCCCACAGATACGCAGTATTTT. It translates to CASSLLNPTDTQYF.

CDR3 sequence (DNA): TGTGCCAGCAGCAAATCTTCGGCCGAGCAGTACTTC. Encoded protein: CASSKSSAEQYF. The V call is TRBV21-1, the J call TRBJ2-7. TRBV21-1 counts as a pseudogene. This CDR3 is built from 12 residues.

This clone was seen only a few times. V and J are TRBV19 and TRBJ1-1; unclear D gene. There are 13 residues in the CDR3. V was pared by 8 bases and J by 1 base, with 11 bases between. Germline values: CDR1 LNHDA, CDR2 SQIVND (reference sequence). The DNA of the CDR3 is TGTGCCAGTGCTATGATACCGAACACTGAAGCTTTCTTT. Encoded protein: CASAMIPNTEAFF.

The gene calls are TRBV6-5 and TRBJ2-5; 12 nucleotides match TRBD2. The ends lost 4 bases at V and 1 base at J; junction bases unmatched: 4. Germline V gene sequence: CDR1 MNHEY, CDR2 SVGAGI. The CDR3 has 16 residues. The CDR3 sequence: CASSFPSGGAQETQYF. CDR3 sequence (DNA): TGTGCCAGCAGTTTCCCTAGCGGGGGGGCCCAAGAGACCCAGTACTTC.